This entry concerns a single TCR beta chain. V trimming: 6 bases; J trimming: 6 bases; junction bases outside the gene matches: 6. The CDR3 is 15 amino acids. Germline V lookup: CDR1 SNHLY, CDR2 FYNNEI. The sample originates from a study of OX40 agonist ivuxolimab in advanced cancers. Repertoires were generated with immunoSEQ multiplex PCR, while TCRdb's copy carries only in-frame clones and drops some. In the table there are fewer than 90,000 clones, 85% to 90% of which are singletons. The sequenced sample was CD4+ or CD8+ T cells sorted from blood, obtained in a trial of the OX40 agonist ivuxolimab. The TCR comes from an adult with an advanced solid tumor such as melanoma, head and neck, liver or kidney cancer. V usage is TRBV2 and J usage is TRBJ2-1, with 12 bases identical to TRBD2. The CDR3 nucleotides read TGTGCCAGCAGCCGACTAGCGGGGGACCCCAATGAGCAGTTCTTC. Its protein product is CASSRLAGDPNEQFF.